Following are 27 T cell receptor beta chains from one sample sequenced in a study of T cell changes during pregnancy in multiple sclerosis. Using immunoSEQ multiplex PCR, the repertoire was profiled, and TCRdb retains in-frame clones only, with some absent. The sample holds 40,000 to 55,000 clones, about nine tenths seen once. The sequenced sample was peripheral blood, obtained in the first trimester of pregnancy. All receptors derive from a female donor in good health, enrolled as a control in a pregnancy study.

The V gene is TRBV5-4, the J gene TRBJ2-7; 9 bases align to TRBD1. Trimming took 2 bases from V and 2 from J; bases not matched to a gene: 5. This CDR3 has 15 residues. Germline CDR1 and CDR2: SGHNT and YYREEE (reference sequence). This CDR3 reads CASSFLGQGPYEQYF. As DNA, the CDR3 is TGTGCCAGCAGCTTCTTGGGACAGGGTCCCTACGAGCAGTACTTC.

The V call is TRBV5-1, the J call TRBJ1-4, with D perhaps TRBD1 (6 bases). CDR1 SGHRS and CDR2 YFSETQ come from the germline V gene. CDR3 length: 14 residues. Trimming took off 4 bases at V and 8 bases at J, with 15 bases between the two ends. CDR3 DNA: TGCGCCAGCAGCCGGGACACCGGCCGGGAAAAACTGTTTTTT. The encoded protein is CASSRDTGREKLFF.

The rearrangement uses TRBV18 and TRBJ1-1; no definite D call. This CDR3 region has 15 residues. The V gene lost 3 bases and the J gene lost 3 bases, with 14 bases spanning the gap. CDR1 KGHSH and CDR2 LQKENI come from the germline V gene. The CDR3 is CASSPLPGEDTEAFF. The CDR3, as DNA: TGTGCCAGCTCACCCTTACCCGGGGAGGACACTGAAGCTTTCTTT.

The chain uses TRBV18 and TRBJ2-2, with D hard to call. The CDR3 consists of 14 residues. V lost 1 base and J 4 bases, leaving 7 bases between the germline ends. The V gene's germline CDR1 is KGHSH and CDR2 LQKENI. CDR3 sequence (DNA): TGTGCCAGCTCACCACTTACTTCCACCGGGGAGCTGTTTTTT. Translating gives CASSPLTSTGELFF.

V is TRBV9 and J is TRBJ2-7, with 7 bases that match TRBD1. Germline CDR1 and CDR2: SGDLS and YYNGEE. J gave up 8 bases and V 0 bases, and 5 bases lay outside the gene matches. This CDR3 is 13 amino acids long. The CDR3 bases are TGTGCCAGCAGCGTAGAGGTGACAGGGAAGCAGTACTTC. It encodes CASSVEVTGKQYF. Supplemented by reference TRBV9 and TRBJ2-7, the full variable domain reads DSGVTQTPKHLITATGQRVTLRCSPRSGDLSVYWYQQSLDQGLQFLIQYYNGEERAKGNILERFSAQQFPDLHSELNLSSLELGDSALYFCASSVEVTGKQYFGPGTRLTVT.

The gene calls are TRBV20-1 and TRBJ2-1, with D possibly TRBD1 on 6 matching bases. Germline assignment: CDR1 DFQATT and CDR2 SNEGSKA (reference sequence). The V end lost 3 bases, the J end lost 10 bases, and 10 bases lay between the germline ends. The CDR3 extends over 11 amino acids. CDR3: CSASRGQEQFF. The CDR3 DNA sequence: TGCAGTGCTAGCCGCGGACAGGAGCAGTTCTTC.

The V and J genes are TRBV30 and TRBJ2-3, with D hard to call. Deletions cut 1 base from V and 8 bases from J, with 10 bases between. Per germline, CDR1 GTSNPN and CDR2 SVGIG (reference sequence). The CDR3 runs 12 residues. The CDR3: CAWSDLQATQYF. The DNA of the CDR3 is TGTGCCTGGAGTGACCTCCAGGCTACGCAGTATTTT.

This chain uses TRBV2 with TRBJ2-5, with TRBD2 matching over 7 bases. Trimming cost V 0 bases and J 5 bases; bases outside gene matches: 9. The CDR3 totals 16 residues. CDR1 and CDR2 (germline): SNHLY, FYNNEI. CDR3 protein: CASSEASGPGRETQYF. The CDR3 DNA reads as TGTGCCAGCAGTGAAGCATCGGGGCCCGGGAGGGAGACCCAGTACTTC.

This chain links TRBV5-1 with TRBJ2-2; TRBD1 is a possible D gene (6 bases). The CDR3 is made up of 14 amino acids. V was clipped by 3 bases and J by 5 bases, with 11 bases between them. CDR1 is SGHRS, CDR2 YFSETQ, per germline. CDR3 coding DNA: TGCGCCAGCAGCTACTCAGGGGAGACCGGGGAGCTGTTTTTT. This sequence encodes CASSYSGETGELFF.

In this sample, this clone turned up a few times. The J gene is TRBJ1-1, the V gene TRBV5-4; D not certain. Germline V lookup: CDR1 SGHNT, CDR2 YYREEE (reference sequence). V shed 3 bases and J shed 6 bases, with 12 bases lying between them. The CDR3 has 13 residues. The CDR3 region has the DNA TGTGCCAGCAGCTCCGAGACTATCTCTGAAGCTTTCTTT. This encodes CASSSETISEAFF. The full variable domain, completed using reference TRBV5-4 and TRBJ1-1, is ETGVTQSPTHLIKTRGQQVTLRCSSQSGHNTVSWYQQALGQGPQFIFQYYREEENGRGNFPPRFSGLQFPNYSSELNVNALELDDSALYLCASSSETISEAFFGQGTRLTVV.

V gene TRBV5-1 combines with J gene TRBJ2-5; no reliable D call. Per germline, CDR1 SGHRS and CDR2 YFSETQ. There are 13 residues in the CDR3. Trimming removed 0 bases at V and 3 bases at J, with 6 bases between. The CDR3 DNA reads as TGCGCCAGCAGCTTGGCTTACAAAGAGACCCAGTACTTC. Its protein product is CASSLAYKETQYF. Full variable domain (outside the CDR3, taken from reference TRBV5-1 and TRBJ2-5): KAGVTQTPRYLIKTRGQQVTLSCSPISGHRSVSWYQQTPGQGLQFLFEYFSETQRNKGNFPGRFSGRQFSNSRSEMNVSTLELGDSALYLCASSLAYKETQYFGPGTRLLVL.

V gene TRBV2 combines with J gene TRBJ2-1, with a possible D match to TRBD2 (6 bases). V was trimmed by 0 bases and J by 10 bases, leaving 10 bases between them. Germline CDR1 and CDR2: SNHLY and FYNNEI. CDR3 size: 13 residues. This chain's CDR3 is CASSEAPTREQFF. CDR3 DNA: TGTGCCAGCAGTGAAGCGCCGACTAGGGAGCAGTTCTTC. The full variable domain, its missing parts supplied by reference TRBV2 and TRBJ2-1, is EPEVTQTPSHQVTQMGQEVILRCVPISNHLYFYWYRQILGQKVEFLVSFYNNEISEKSEIFDDQFSVERPDGSNFTLKIRSTKLEDSAMYFCASSEAPTREQFFGPGTRLTVL.

The J gene is TRBJ2-1, the V gene TRBV4-3; D possibly corresponds to TRBD2 (5 bases). The CDR3 is 16 residues long. Germline loops: CDR1 LGHNA, CDR2 YSLEER. Between the trimmed V and J ends, which lost 3 bases and 10 bases, there was a span of 22 bases. CDR3 DNA sequence: TGCGCCAGCAGCCACACTCCGGGCGGGTCTCTGGGCGAGCAGTTCTTC. The encoded protein is CASSHTPGGSLGEQFF.

The chain couples TRBV11-2 to TRBJ1-5; the match to TRBD1 covers 7 bases. J was trimmed by 1 base and V by 5 bases; bases with no gene match: 2. This CDR3 is 14 amino acids long. Germline V gene data show CDR1 as SGHAT and CDR2 as FQNNGV. CDR3 residues: CASSQTGSNQPQHF. Written as DNA, the CDR3 is TGTGCCAGCAGCCAGACAGGGAGCAATCAGCCCCAGCATTTT.

This rearrangement joins TRBV5-1 to TRBJ2-1; D is possibly TRBD2 (5 bases). The CDR3 extends over 16 amino acids. The germline V and J ends were trimmed by 4 bases and 2 bases, with 16 bases remaining between them. Germline V lookup: CDR1 SGHRS, CDR2 YFSETQ. The CDR3 loop is CASSRTVAQTYNEQFF. CDR3 bases: TGCGCCAGCAGCCGAACCGTAGCGCAAACCTACAATGAGCAGTTCTTC. The whole variable domain, filled in from reference TRBV5-1 and TRBJ2-1, reads KAGVTQTPRYLIKTRGQQVTLSCSPISGHRSVSWYQQTPGQGLQFLFEYFSETQRNKGNFPGRFSGRQFSNSRSEMNVSTLELGDSALYLCASSRTVAQTYNEQFFGPGTRLTVL.

This clone has a single count. This chain joins TRBV19 and TRBJ1-1, with D possibly being TRBD1 (5 bases). The CDR3 consists of 14 residues. Trimming took off 0 bases at V and 4 bases at J, with 9 bases between the two ends. CDR1 and CDR2 (germline): LNHDA, SQIVND (reference sequence). CDR3 DNA: TGTGCCAGTAGTATAGACGGGGGGGGCACTGAAGCTTTCTTT. Protein sequence: CASSIDGGGTEAFF. The variable domain in full, with the rest retrieved from reference TRBV19 and TRBJ1-1, is DGGITQSPKYLFRKEGQNVTLSCEQNLNHDAMYWYRQDPGQGLRLIYYSQIVNDFQKGDIAEGYSVSREKKESFPLTVTSAQKNPTAFYLCASSIDGGGTEAFFGQGTRLTVV.

The rearrangement uses TRBV14 and TRBJ2-1; D might be TRBD1 (6 bases). The CDR3 spans 15 residues. The germline V gene has CDR1 SGHDN and CDR2 FVKESK. The V and J ends lost 2 bases and 2 bases respectively, with 10 bases between them. The CDR3 region has the DNA TGTGCCAGCAGCCAATTCACAGGGACCTACAATGAGCAGTTCTTC. It yields the protein CASSQFTGTYNEQFF.

This clone came up a few times. The rearrangement joins TRBV6-5 to TRBJ2-1; tentatively, D is TRBD1 (5 bases). The germline gives CDR1 MNHEY, CDR2 SVGAGI. The CDR3 extends over 13 amino acids. The V end lost 4 bases, the J end lost 6 bases, and 10 bases lay between the germline ends. CDR3 in DNA: TGTGCCAGCAGTTCACAGGAATTCAATGAGCAGTTCTTC. Its translation is CASSSQEFNEQFF.

This clone was seen once. The rearrangement links TRBV7-8 to TRBJ1-2; TRBD1 matches 8 bases. The CDR3 covers 16 residues. Unmatched junction bases numbered 8, after V lost 0 bases and J lost 5 bases. In germline, CDR1 is SGHVS, CDR2 FQNEAQ. The CDR3 is CASSLASGTGGYGYTF. The CDR3 DNA follows: TGTGCCAGCAGCTTAGCCTCCGGGACAGGTGGATATGGCTACACCTTC.

Comments on this clone: One end of the junction does not line up with germline, which may come from a read error. CDR3 sequence: CASSISGTSGYDSPLHF. The DNA for the CDR3 is TGCGCCAGCAGCATCTCCGGGACATCGGGCTATGATTCACCCCTCCACTTT. The chain is built from TRBV5-1 and TRBJ1-6, with D possibly matching TRBD1 (6 bases). Per the germline V gene, CDR1 is SGHRS and CDR2 is YFSETQ. The CDR3 contains 17 residues. Using reference TRBV5-1 and TRBJ1-6 for the parts outside the CDR3, the full variable domain is KAGVTQTPRYLIKTRGQQVTLSCSPISGHRSVSWYQQTPGQGLQFLFEYFSETQRNKGNFPGRFSGRQFSNSRSEMNVSTLELGDSALYLCASSISGTSGYDSPLHFGNGTRLTVT.

This rearrangement joins TRBV7-9 to TRBJ1-1; D is ambiguous. There are 13 residues in the CDR3. V was cut by 7 bases and J by 1 base, with 10 bases left in between. Germline V gene sequence: CDR1 SEHNR, CDR2 FQNEAQ (reference sequence). The CDR3 is CASILGPNTEAFF. The CDR3 nucleotides read TGTGCCAGCATCCTAGGTCCGAACACTGAAGCTTTCTTT.

The V gene is TRBV5-4, the J gene TRBJ1-3; D call uncertain. Trimming left V 2 bases short and J 1 base short, with 10 bases between. CDR3 length: 15 amino acids. The germline gives CDR1 SGHNT, CDR2 YYREEE (reference sequence). The DNA for the CDR3 is TGTGCCAGCAGCTTCGGACTCCAATCTGGAAACACCATATATTTT. It is translated as CASSFGLQSGNTIYF.

This clone was counted once. The CDR3 loop is CASSLSGNYEQYF. CDR3 coding DNA: TGTGCCAGCAGCTTGTCTGGCAACTACGAGCAGTACTTC. The chain combines TRBV5-5 with TRBJ2-7; D uncertain. The germline V and J ends were trimmed by 1 base and 3 bases, with 8 bases remaining between them. The CDR3 extends over 13 amino acids. From germline, CDR1 is SGHKS and CDR2 YYEKEE (reference sequence).

This clone was seen just once. The chain recombines TRBV23-1 with TRBJ2-7; D is ambiguous. TRBV23-1 is an ORF, with its function uncertain. Trimming shortened V by 4 bases and J by 3 bases, and 7 bases separated the two germline ends. The CDR3 consists of 12 residues. This CDR3 reads CASSLPCYEQYF. CDR3 DNA: TGCGCCAGCAGTCTCCCCTGCTACGAGCAGTACTTC.

The CDR3 reads CASSFFPGGAAAYGYTF. The DNA of the CDR3 is TGCGCCAGCAGCTTCTTCCCCGGGGGGGCAGCAGCATATGGCTACACCTTC. The V and J genes are TRBV5-1 and TRBJ1-2; maybe TRBD1 (6 bases). Germline V CDR1 and CDR2: SGHRS, YFSETQ. The CDR3 covers 17 residues. V gave up 2 bases and J gave up 5 bases, with 22 bases separating them.

The chain has TRBV27 and TRBJ2-7; 7 nucleotides line up with TRBD2. V lost 6 bases, J lost 5 bases, and 19 bases stayed unmatched. This CDR3 contains 17 residues. Looked up from germline, CDR1 is MNHEY and CDR2 is SMNVEV (reference sequence). CDR3 bases: TGTGCCAGCAGGGGGGAGGGTTTTGGCTACCACAACGACGAGCAGTACTTC. This encodes CASRGEGFGYHNDEQYF.

J is TRBJ2-5 and V is TRBV30, with 8 bases lining up with TRBD2. The CDR3 sequence is 11 residues long. Unmatched junction bases numbered 0, after V lost 5 bases and J lost 4 bases. Germline V gene data show CDR1 as GTSNPN and CDR2 as SVGIG (reference sequence). The DNA of the CDR3 is TGTGCCTGGGCGGGGGGAGAGACCCAGTACTTC. It yields the protein CAWAGGETQYF. The variable domain in full, with the rest retrieved from reference TRBV30 and TRBJ2-5, is SQTIHQWPATLVQPVGSPLSLECTVEGTSNPNLYWYRQAAGRGLQLLFYSVGIGQISSEVPQNLSASRPQDRQFILSSKKLLLSDSGFYLCAWAGGETQYFGPGTRLLVL.